This T cell receptor (beta chain) originates from a study of OX40 agonist ivuxolimab in advanced cancers. At the level of the study: Antecedent anti-PD-1, anti-PD-L1 or anti-CTLA-4 therapy was permissible, with over 35% having received some. Whole-study results and caveats: The authors did not determine the antigen specificity of the expanded peripheral T cells. Expanded clones were, on average, more numerous in CD8+ T cells than in CD4+.

V was pared by 6 bases and J by 0 bases, with 9 bases between. This CDR3 region has 14 residues. Per the germline V gene, CDR1 is SEHNR and CDR2 is FQNEAQ (reference sequence). Sequencing was performed with immunoSEQ multiplex PCR; in TCRdb, only in-frame clones are kept and a portion is missing. The sample has tens of thousands of clones; roughly four fifths are singletons. About this clone: No antigen is known for it.

The chain has TRBV7-9 and TRBJ1-3; no clear D. The sample here was CD4+ or CD8+ T cells sorted from blood, taken in a trial of the OX40 agonist ivuxolimab. The TCR sequence derives from an adult with an advanced solid tumor such as melanoma, head and neck, liver or kidney cancer. CDR3: CASRIGNSGNTIYF. The CDR3 bases are TGTGCCAGCAGAATCGGGAACTCTGGAAACACCATATATTTT.